The rows below give T cell receptor beta chains drawn from one sample of a study of T cell responses to AZD1222 COVID-19 vaccine. Data came from immunoSEQ multiplex PCR; TCRdb stores just in-frame clones and leaves some out. The sample includes about 130,000 clones, roughly 87% of them seen just once. Material: peripheral blood, obtained 28 days after the second AZD1222 dose. These receptors originate from an adult who received the AZD1222 COVID-19 vaccine. Each CDR3 is given with its conserved first and last residue. Fields, in order: V gene, J gene, CDR3 protein.

V gene: TRBV14
J gene: TRBJ2-1
CDR3 protein: CASSPLGLAGIDEQFF

V gene: TRBV11-3
J gene: TRBJ2-2
CDR3 protein: CASSLGSVNTGELFF

V gene: TRBV15
J gene: TRBJ1-4
CDR3 protein: CATSRDSTTNEKLFF

V gene: TRBV4-1
J gene: TRBJ2-7
CDR3 protein: CASSQAGTSGRWNDEQYF

V gene: TRBV14
J gene: TRBJ1-3
CDR3 protein: CASSQGRYRGPSGNTIYF

V gene: TRBV14
J gene: TRBJ1-5
CDR3 protein: CASSQDQIWSNQPQHF

V gene: TRBV12-3/TRBV12-4
J gene: TRBJ1-2
CDR3 protein: CASSLDRATGYTF

V gene: TRBV13
J gene: TRBJ2-3
CDR3 protein: CASSSGGLAGGVDTQYF

V gene: TRBV19
J gene: TRBJ2-2
CDR3 protein: CAEGSSFPGELFF

V gene: TRBV2
J gene: TRBJ1-6
CDR3 protein: CASSLTGTPFNSPLHF

V gene: TRBV27
J gene: TRBJ2-3
CDR3 protein: CASSSGLAGVYTQYF

V gene: TRBV6-5
J gene: TRBJ1-1
CDR3 protein: CASSFRDMGAVTEAFF

V gene: TRBV5-5
J gene: TRBJ1-1
CDR3 protein: CASSSPDRGDTEAFF

V gene: TRBV12-3/TRBV12-4
J gene: TRBJ1-3
CDR3 protein: CASSLTMGNTIYF

V gene: TRBV6-6
J gene: TRBJ1-1
CDR3 protein: CASSYEGVNTEAFF

V gene: TRBV6-5
J gene: TRBJ1-3
CDR3 protein: CASRRGRLSGNTIYF

V gene: TRBV10-3
J gene: TRBJ2-7
CDR3 protein: CAIGFGQVYEQYF

V gene: TRBV6-5
J gene: TRBJ1-4
CDR3 protein: CASSSGWEKLFF

V gene: TRBV7-9
J gene: TRBJ2-7
CDR3 protein: CASRAGTAPYEQYF

V gene: TRBV5-5
J gene: TRBJ2-4
CDR3 protein: CASSLTLAKNIQYF

V gene: TRBV10-3
J gene: TRBJ2-1
CDR3 protein: CAISESTGGFDNEQFF

V gene: TRBV19
J gene: TRBJ1-6
CDR3 protein: CASRGVPGSPLHF

V gene: TRBV10-3
J gene: TRBJ1-1
CDR3 protein: CAISESAGVNTEAFF

V gene: TRBV3-1/TRBV3-2
J gene: TRBJ2-7
CDR3 protein: CASSHQAAGGISRQYF

V gene: TRBV10-3
J gene: TRBJ1-6
CDR3 protein: CATVGPSDNSPLHF

V gene: TRBV6-1
J gene: TRBJ2-5
CDR3 protein: CASSDTGLAGGETQYF

V gene: TRBV11-3
J gene: TRBJ1-5
CDR3 protein: CASSSGQPNQPQHF

V gene: TRBV7-9
J gene: TRBJ2-2
CDR3 protein: CASSLGGPLPNTGELFF